Shown below are 16 T cell receptor beta chains from a single sample sequenced in a study of cytomegalovirus exposure and HLA in healthy donors. 60 Vbeta and 13 Jbeta primers were used in PCR. Here immunoSEQ multiplex PCR was the method, and the copy in TCRdb shows in-frame clones only, minus some. Of about 130,000 clones in the sample, approximately 74% were seen once. The specimen sequenced was PBMCs. Receptors originate from a young man in good health and CMV-seropositive.

This clone occurred a few times. The chain combines TRBV2 with TRBJ2-1; TRBD1 matches at 8 bases. Trimming at V came to 3 bases and at J to 3 bases, leaving 4 bases not matched to a gene. There are 15 residues in the CDR3. Looked up from germline, CDR1 is SNHLY and CDR2 is FYNNEI. The CDR3 spells CASSDQDRVYNEQFF. Written as DNA, the CDR3 is TGTGCCAGCAGTGACCAGGACAGGGTCTACAATGAGCAGTTCTTC. The variable domain in full, completed from reference TRBV2 and TRBJ2-1, reads EPEVTQTPSHQVTQMGQEVILRCVPISNHLYFYWYRQILGQKVEFLVSFYNNEISEKSEIFDDQFSVERPDGSNFTLKIRSTKLEDSAMYFCASSDQDRVYNEQFFGPGTRLTVL.

The genes are TRBV7-2 and TRBJ2-1, with D possibly being TRBD2 (6 bases). V was trimmed by 2 bases and J by 3 bases, leaving 11 bases between them. In germline, CDR1 is SGHTA, CDR2 FQGNSA. The CDR3 loop spans 15 amino acids. The CDR3: CASSLSSVNYNEQFF. CDR3 nucleotides: TGTGCCAGCAGCTTATCTAGCGTTAACTACAATGAGCAGTTCTTC.

This clone was observed a few times. This chain links TRBV7-6 with TRBJ1-1; TRBD1 matches at 7 bases. In germline, CDR1 is SGHVS, CDR2 FNYEAQ. After removal of 2 bases from V and 6 bases from J, the junction contained 3 bases not matched to a gene. The CDR3 has 13 residues. In DNA form, the CDR3 reads TGTGCCAGCAGCTTAAGAGGGACAGCTGAAGCTTTCTTT. Amino acid sequence: CASSLRGTAEAFF.

CDR3 sequence reads: CASKDGTGQNYGYTF. In DNA form, the CDR3 reads TGCGCCAGCAAAGATGGAACAGGGCAAAACTATGGCTACACCTTC. V is TRBV5-1 and J is TRBJ1-2, with D possibly matching TRBD1 (6 bases). Germline V lookup: CDR1 SGHRS, CDR2 YFSETQ. Trimming removed 6 bases from V and 2 bases from J, with 17 bases in between. This CDR3 comprises 15 residues.

The chain couples TRBV5-4 to TRBJ2-5, with D possibly matching TRBD1 (6 bases). This CDR3 has 15 residues. V was trimmed by 4 bases and J by 0 bases, leaving 13 bases between them. Per germline, CDR1 SGHNT and CDR2 YYREEE (reference sequence). The CDR3: CASSLQGLYQETQYF. CDR3 DNA sequence: TGTGCCAGCAGCCTGCAGGGGTTATACCAAGAGACCCAGTACTTC.

The chain joins TRBV28 to TRBJ2-7; the match to TRBD1 covers 8 bases. J was trimmed by 2 bases and V by 4 bases; bases with no gene match: 7. The germline V gene has CDR1 MDHEN and CDR2 SYDVKM. The length of the CDR3 is 15 residues. The CDR3 sequence is CASSSLQGVPYEQYF. CDR3 sequence (DNA): TGTGCCAGCAGTTCGTTACAGGGGGTTCCCTACGAGCAGTACTTC.

This clone was observed once. The chain uses TRBV6-6 and TRBJ1-6; 8 positions match TRBD1. With V trimmed by 7 bases and J by 6 bases, 5 bases remained unmatched. This CDR3 contains 14 residues. CDR1 is MNHNY and CDR2 is SVGAGI in the germline V gene (reference sequence). The CDR3 reads CASIQDRANSPLHF. In DNA form, the CDR3 reads TGTGCCAGCATTCAGGACAGGGCTAATTCACCCCTCCACTTT.

Remarks on this clone: The junction shows a germline mismatch at one end, possibly a read error. The chain combines TRBV7-7 with TRBJ2-5, with 9 bases fitting TRBD1. Germline loops: CDR1 SSHAT, CDR2 FNYEAQ (reference sequence). The CDR3 has 16 residues. CDR3 region: CASSLVVQGAGETQYF. CDR3 DNA sequence: TGTGCTAGCAGCTTAGTGGTACAGGGGGCTGGGGAGACCCAGTACTTC.

The rearrangement links TRBV19 to TRBJ2-7, with TRBD1 identical over 8 bases. Unmatched junction bases numbered 9, after V lost 5 bases and J lost 0 bases. Per the germline V gene, CDR1 is LNHDA and CDR2 is SQIVND (reference sequence). This CDR3 spans 16 amino acids. The CDR3 protein is CASSPGGSIYSYEQYF. In DNA form, the CDR3 reads TGTGCCAGTAGTCCAGGGGGCTCCATATACTCCTACGAGCAGTACTTC.

The gene calls are TRBV27 and TRBJ2-2, with TRBD1 matching 11 bases. Germline CDR1 and CDR2: MNHEY and SMNVEV (reference sequence). The CDR3 is made up of 16 amino acids. The junction had 9 bases not matched to a gene; V was cut back by 5 bases and J by 7 bases. The CDR3 DNA sequence: TGTGCCAGCAGTCCTAGGACAGGGGGCGGGGACGGGGAGCTGTTTTTT. It encodes CASSPRTGGGDGELFF.

CDR3 in DNA: TGTGCCAGTACCCTGGGGGCTGACAGGGCTTGGGCCGGGGCCAACGTCCTGACTTTC. This sequence encodes CASTLGADRAWAGANVLTF. V usage is TRBV19 and J usage is TRBJ2-6; 7 positions agree with TRBD1. Germline lookup yields CDR1 LNHDA and CDR2 SQIVND (reference sequence). The CDR3 loop spans 19 amino acids. Germline trimming cut 7 bases from V and 4 bases from J; bases unmatched to any gene: 19. The full variable domain, rest sourced from reference TRBV19 and TRBJ2-6, is DGGITQSPKYLFRKEGQNVTLSCEQNLNHDAMYWYRQDPGQGLRLIYYSQIVNDFQKGDIAEGYSVSREKKESFPLTVTSAQKNPTAFYLCASTLGADRAWAGANVLTFGAGSRLTVL.

The V and J genes are TRBV18 and TRBJ1-6; 7 bases match TRBD1. The CDR3 extends over 16 amino acids. V was clipped by 1 base and J by 14 bases; unmatched bases: 14. Germline CDR1 KGHSH, CDR2 LQKENI. The CDR3 loop reads CASSPQGASGRLSLHF. The DNA of the CDR3 is TGTGCCAGCTCACCACAGGGGGCGTCCGGTCGGTTATCCCTCCACTTT.

This rearrangement joins TRBV5-1 to TRBJ2-1; no reliable D call. This CDR3 region has 13 residues. The V end lost 0 bases, the J end lost 9 bases, and 10 bases lay between the germline ends. The germline gives CDR1 SGHRS, CDR2 YFSETQ. The DNA for the CDR3 is TGCGCCAGCAGCTTGGCCCGACCGGGTGAGCAGTTCTTC. It translates to CASSLARPGEQFF.

The chain links TRBV15 to TRBJ1-5; D not certain. The CDR3 has 14 residues. The V end was cut by 1 base, the J end by 2 bases, with 6 bases between. Germline CDR1 is LNHNV and CDR2 is YYDKDF (reference sequence). The DNA for the CDR3 is TGTGCCACCAGCAGAGGTCGGGGCAATCAGCCCCAGCATTTT. Protein product: CATSRGRGNQPQHF.

The chain has TRBV5-4 and TRBJ2-5; 8 bases match TRBD2. This CDR3 has 15 residues. Germline trimming cut 4 bases from V and 3 bases from J; bases unmatched to any gene: 8. CDR1 and CDR2 from the germline V gene are SGHNT and YYREEE (reference sequence). CDR3 sequence reads: CASSPQAAGEETQYF. CDR3 sequence (DNA): TGTGCCAGCAGCCCCCAGGCAGCGGGAGAAGAGACCCAGTACTTC.

J is TRBJ1-5 and V is TRBV5-6; D ambiguous. The CDR3 consists of 12 residues. Germline V gene data show CDR1 as SGHDT and CDR2 as YYEEEE. V was pared by 4 bases and J by 7 bases, with 9 bases between. The CDR3 sequence: CASSLLNQPQHF. As DNA, the CDR3 is TGTGCCAGCAGCCTCCTAAACCAGCCCCAGCATTTT.